The 16 T cell receptor beta chains below were found in one sample sequenced in a study of blood T cell repertoires in COVID-19. Assay used: immunoSEQ multiplex PCR; TCRdb lists only in-frame clones, some missing. The table includes some 120,000 clones, about 74% detected once. Sequences were obtained from peripheral blood. All receptors come from a human donor in a cohort sampled during active COVID-19.

The chain couples TRBV19 to TRBJ1-2; D is possibly TRBD1 (5 bases). CDR1 LNHDA and CDR2 SQIVND come from the germline V gene (reference sequence). V lost 4 bases, J lost 9 bases, and 18 bases lay in between. The CDR3 contains 14 residues. CDR3 sequence: CASSSPRRGWSYTF. The CDR3 bases are TGTGCCAGTAGTAGCCCCCGGAGGGGCTGGAGCTACACCTTC.

The chain uses TRBV30 and TRBJ1-2; no firm D call. CDR1 is GTSNPN, CDR2 SVGIG, per germline (reference sequence). V was pared by 3 bases and J by 8 bases, with 19 bases between. CDR3 length equals 14 residues. CDR3 sequence: CAWRVEWEGSGYTF. The CDR3 bases are TGTGCCTGGAGAGTGGAGTGGGAGGGTTCCGGCTACACCTTC.

The chain combines TRBV7-9 with TRBJ2-7; maybe TRBD2 (6 bases). The CDR3 totals 13 residues. Germline CDR1 SEHNR, CDR2 FQNEAQ (reference sequence). V was trimmed by 2 bases and J by 6 bases, leaving 11 bases between them. CDR3 sequence (DNA): TGTGCCAGCAGCTTACTGGGGGACTCCGAGCAGTACTTC. Protein: CASSLLGDSEQYF.

The genes are TRBV28 and TRBJ1-6; TRBD1 agrees at 10 bases. Losses at the gene ends were 7 bases for V and 10 bases for J; bases not matched to a gene: 4. The V gene's germline CDR1 is MDHEN and CDR2 SYDVKM. The CDR3 spans 13 residues. The CDR3 loop is CASKDRGLSPLHF. As DNA, the CDR3 is TGTGCCAGCAAAGACAGGGGGCTATCACCCCTCCACTTT.

The DNA of the CDR3 is TGTGCCAGCTACGGTGCGGGAGGGCCTAGATACGAGCAGTACTTC. Translating gives CASYGAGGPRYEQYF. The rearrangement links TRBV6-5 to TRBJ2-7; 9 bases line up with TRBD2. Germline V lookup: CDR1 MNHEY, CDR2 SVGAGI. The CDR3 sequence is 15 residues long. V was clipped by 8 bases and J by 4 bases; unmatched bases: 12.

The V and J genes are TRBV5-1 and TRBJ1-2; D call uncertain. V was trimmed by 5 bases and J by 0 bases, leaving 5 bases between them. This CDR3 spans 12 amino acids. Germline lookup yields CDR1 SGHRS and CDR2 YFSETQ. This CDR3 reads CASRAANYGYTF. CDR3 bases: TGCGCCAGCAGAGCTGCTAACTATGGCTACACCTTC.

The chain recombines TRBV7-3 with TRBJ1-1, with D possibly matching TRBD1 (6 bases). The CDR3 runs to 15 residues. Germline CDR1 SGHTA, CDR2 FQGTGA. With 2 bases removed from V and 2 bases from J, the gap between germline ends came to 12 bases. The CDR3 coding sequence is TGTGCCAGCAGCTTATTAGGGGGGGATAACACTGAAGCTTTCTTT. Translating it yields CASSLLGGDNTEAFF.

The chain couples TRBV5-4 to TRBJ2-7, with 7 positions matching TRBD1. This CDR3 is built from 13 residues. V dropped 4 bases and J dropped 5; count of bases not matched to a gene: 6. CDR1 and CDR2 from the germline V gene are SGHNT and YYREEE (reference sequence). CDR3: CASSTTGTDEQYF. DNA for the CDR3: TGTGCCAGCAGCACCACCGGGACAGACGAGCAGTACTTC.

The genes are TRBV19 and TRBJ2-7; D is uncertain. The CDR3 sequence is 16 residues long. V gave up 1 base and J gave up 4 bases, with 17 bases separating them. Germline V gene lookup returns CDR1 LNHDA and CDR2 SQIVND (reference sequence). The DNA for the CDR3 is TGTGCCAGTAGTATAGGAAGCACCGCCATACCATACGAGCAGTACTTC. Its translation: CASSIGSTAIPYEQYF.

This clone was counted between two and nine times. The chain uses TRBV6-5 and TRBJ1-1; maybe TRBD1 (5 bases). V was cut by 7 bases and J by 1 base, with 13 bases left in between. The CDR3 has 14 amino acids. The germline gives CDR1 MNHEY, CDR2 SVGAGI. In nucleotides, the CDR3 is TGTGCCAGCACCCAGACAGAATGGAACACTGAAGCTTTCTTT. Translated, it gives CASTQTEWNTEAFF.

The chain carries TRBV6-5 and TRBJ1-2; D is undetermined. CDR1 MNHEY and CDR2 SVGAGI come from the germline V gene. Trimming removed 7 bases from V and 2 bases from J, with 11 bases in between. The CDR3 consists of 13 residues. The CDR3 coding sequence is TGTGCCAGCACGCAAGCGGGCAACTATGGCTACACCTTC. Translated: CASTQAGNYGYTF.

The genes are TRBV28 and TRBJ2-3; 10 bases fit TRBD2. The J segment lost 0 bases and the V segment lost 3 bases, leaving 6 bases of the junction unmatched. The germline CDR1 and CDR2 sequences are MDHEN and SYDVKM. The CDR3 is made up of 17 amino acids. The CDR3 bases are TGTGCCAGCAGTTTCATTGGGACTAGCGAAAGCACAGATACGCAGTATTTT. Amino acid sequence: CASSFIGTSESTDTQYF. Full variable domain (rest looked up from reference TRBV28 and TRBJ2-3): DVKVTQSSRYLVKRTGEKVFLECVQDMDHENMFWYRQDPGLGLRLIYFSYDVKMKEKGDIPEGYSVSREKKERFSLILESASTNQTSMYLCASSFIGTSESTDTQYFGPGTRLTVL.

On this clone: The junction departs from the called germline gene at one end, perhaps through a read error. The J gene is TRBJ1-4, the V gene TRBV7-7; D is unclear. Germline-derived CDR1 and CDR2 are SSHAT and FNYEAQ (reference sequence). The CDR3 contains 18 residues. CDR3 in amino acids: CASSLAYPKYSIREKLFF. The CDR3 DNA is TGTGCTAGCAGCTTAGCCTATCCTAAGTACTCGATTAGAGAAAAACTGTTTTTT.

This clone has just a few counts. V and J are TRBV30 and TRBJ2-7; 10 bases map to TRBD1. The CDR3 covers 13 residues. Germline V gene lookup returns CDR1 GTSNPN and CDR2 SVGIG (reference sequence). The V gene end was trimmed by 3 bases and the J gene end by 5 bases; junction bases not matched to a gene: 4. The CDR3: CAWSPDRGHEQYF. As DNA, the CDR3 is TGTGCCTGGAGCCCCGACAGGGGGCACGAGCAGTACTTC.

This clone was seen a single time. The V call is TRBV28, the J call TRBJ2-6; no clear D. This CDR3 region has 14 residues. Germline values: CDR1 MDHEN, CDR2 SYDVKM. The germline V and J ends were trimmed by 5 bases and 0 bases, with 5 bases remaining between them. The CDR3 sequence: CASSPSSGANVLTF. CDR3 coding DNA: TGTGCCAGCAGTCCCAGCTCTGGGGCCAACGTCCTGACTTTC.

Only a few counts were recorded for this clone. This chain links TRBV6-6 with TRBJ1-5; no firm D call. Trimming took off 6 bases at V and 1 base at J, with 7 bases between the two ends. Germline V gene data show CDR1 as MNHNY and CDR2 as SVGAGI (reference sequence). The CDR3 loop spans 13 amino acids. Here the CDR3 reads CASSFSSNQPQHF. The CDR3 DNA reads TGTGCCAGCAGCTTCTCGAGCAATCAGCCCCAGCATTTT.